The clone carrying this T cell receptor (beta chain) was seen only a few times. Its antigen is still unknown. The data are from a study of beta chain features in type 1 diabetes. Averaging roughly 110 mL, one heparinised blood draw was given by each donor. The junction had 14 bases not matched to a gene; V was cut back by 3 bases and J by 7 bases. The length of the CDR3 is 16 residues. CDR1 is MNHEY and CDR2 is SMNVEV in the germline V gene (reference sequence). Study-level points and caveats: The naive, central memory and Treg TCRB repertoires of patients appeared to be more similar to one another than those of healthy donors. For patients and controls alike, PCR might favor shorter templates to the same degree. Shorter TCRB CDR3s, moderately but significantly so, were found in Type 1 diabetes patients in all four CD4+ subsets.

Of the isolated RNA, all was reverse transcribed, and so the sequenced material was expressed TCRB transcripts. The protocol was immunoSEQ multiplex PCR, while the TCRdb copy is restricted to in-frame clones and leaves out a portion. The sample holds over 200,000 clones; 11% are singletons and the top ten take more than 0.015%. The sequencing input was naive CD4+ T cells from blood. The clonotype originates from a man aged 30-40 years with type 1 diabetes. The rearrangement links TRBV27 to TRBJ1-2; 7 bases are shared with TRBD1. The CDR3 protein is CASSFWPTRGEGGYTF. CDR3 coding DNA: TGTGCCAGCAGTTTCTGGCCCACCAGGGGGGAAGGTGGCTACACCTTC.